One T cell receptor beta chain is described in this entry. This entry is derived from a study of blood T cell repertoires in COVID-19. Whole-study context: From the United States, Italy and Spain came samples of acute and convalescent COVID-19. In each case, the material was cDNA or gDNA derived from T cells, B-cell-depleted T cells, or PBMCs.

Germline V lookup: CDR1 MNHNS, CDR2 SASEGT. Deletions cut 2 bases from V and 8 bases from J, with 15 bases between. There are 15 residues in the CDR3. Clones were read by immunoSEQ multiplex PCR, and TCRdb kept only the in-frame ones, dropping some. Seen here are around 200,000 clones, about four fifths observed once, and the top ten hold approximately 2.9%. The sample comprised peripheral blood. J is TRBJ1-4 and V is TRBV6-1; perhaps TRBD1 as D (5 bases). The receptor comes from a man aged 45-65 years with active or convalescent COVID-19. This CDR3 is CASSEPHGGTEKLFF. CDR3 nucleotides: TGTGCCAGCAGTGAACCGCACGGGGGGACGGAAAAACTGTTTTTT.